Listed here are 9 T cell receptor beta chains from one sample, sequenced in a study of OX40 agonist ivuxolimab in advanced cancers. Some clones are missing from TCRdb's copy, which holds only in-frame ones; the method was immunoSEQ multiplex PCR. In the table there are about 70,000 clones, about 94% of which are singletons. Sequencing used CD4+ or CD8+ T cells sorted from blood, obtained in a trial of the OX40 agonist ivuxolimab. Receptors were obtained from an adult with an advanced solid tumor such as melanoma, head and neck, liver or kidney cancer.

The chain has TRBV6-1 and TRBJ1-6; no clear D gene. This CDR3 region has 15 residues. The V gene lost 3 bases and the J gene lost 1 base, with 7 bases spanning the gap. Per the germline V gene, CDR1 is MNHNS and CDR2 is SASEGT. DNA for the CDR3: TGTGCCAGCAGTGATGCACGGTCCTATAATTCACCCCTCCACTTT. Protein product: CASSDARSYNSPLHF.

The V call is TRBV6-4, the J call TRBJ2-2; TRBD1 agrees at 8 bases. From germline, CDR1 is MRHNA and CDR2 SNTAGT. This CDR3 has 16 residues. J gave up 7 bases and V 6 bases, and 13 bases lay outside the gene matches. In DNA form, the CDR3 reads TGTGCCAGCAGCCCCGAGAGGACAGGGAGGAGCGGGGAGCTGTTTTTT. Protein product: CASSPERTGRSGELFF.

DNA for the CDR3: TGTGCCAGCAGACCACCTCTAGCGGGGGGCACAGATACGCAGTATTTT. Translation: CASRPPLAGGTDTQYF. The chain links TRBV9 to TRBJ2-3, with 10 bases aligning to TRBD2. V lost 5 bases and J lost 1; bases outside the gene matches: 7. This CDR3 is built from 16 residues. Germline V gene sequence: CDR1 SGDLS, CDR2 YYNGEE.

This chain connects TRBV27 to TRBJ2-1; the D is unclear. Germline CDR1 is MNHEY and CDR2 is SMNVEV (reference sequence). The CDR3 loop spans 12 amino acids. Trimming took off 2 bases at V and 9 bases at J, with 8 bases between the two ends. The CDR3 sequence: CASSLIGSEQFF. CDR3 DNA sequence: TGTGCCAGCAGTTTAATTGGGTCTGAGCAGTTCTTC.

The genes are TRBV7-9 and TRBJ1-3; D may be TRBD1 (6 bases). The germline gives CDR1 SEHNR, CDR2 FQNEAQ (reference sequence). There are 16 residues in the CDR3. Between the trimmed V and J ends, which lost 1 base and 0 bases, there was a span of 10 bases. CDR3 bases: TGTGCCAGCAGCTTAGGGGGGCCGAGCTCTGGAAACACCATATATTTT. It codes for CASSLGGPSSGNTIYF.

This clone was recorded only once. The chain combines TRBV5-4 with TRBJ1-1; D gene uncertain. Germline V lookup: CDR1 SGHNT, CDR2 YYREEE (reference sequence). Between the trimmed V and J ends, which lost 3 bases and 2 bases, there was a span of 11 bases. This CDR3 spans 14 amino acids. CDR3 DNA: TGTGCCAGCAGCTCCGGACGGCTTAACACTGAAGCTTTCTTT. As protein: CASSSGRLNTEAFF.

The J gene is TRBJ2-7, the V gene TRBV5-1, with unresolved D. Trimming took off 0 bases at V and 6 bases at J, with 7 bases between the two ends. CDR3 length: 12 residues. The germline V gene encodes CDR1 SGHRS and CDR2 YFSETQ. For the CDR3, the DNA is TGCGCCAGCAGCTTGGGAGCATCCGAGCAGTACTTC. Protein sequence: CASSLGASEQYF. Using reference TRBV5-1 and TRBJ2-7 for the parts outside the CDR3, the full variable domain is KAGVTQTPRYLIKTRGQQVTLSCSPISGHRSVSWYQQTPGQGLQFLFEYFSETQRNKGNFPGRFSGRQFSNSRSEMNVSTLELGDSALYLCASSLGASEQYFGPGTRLTVT.

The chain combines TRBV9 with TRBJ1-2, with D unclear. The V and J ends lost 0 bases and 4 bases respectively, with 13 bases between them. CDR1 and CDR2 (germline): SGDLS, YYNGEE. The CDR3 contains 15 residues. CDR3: CASSVGSSDPYGYTF. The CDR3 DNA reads TGTGCCAGCAGCGTAGGGTCGTCGGATCCCTATGGCTACACCTTC. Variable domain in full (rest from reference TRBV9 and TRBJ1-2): DSGVTQTPKHLITATGQRVTLRCSPRSGDLSVYWYQQSLDQGLQFLIQYYNGEERAKGNILERFSAQQFPDLHSELNLSSLELGDSALYFCASSVGSSDPYGYTFGSGTRLTVV.

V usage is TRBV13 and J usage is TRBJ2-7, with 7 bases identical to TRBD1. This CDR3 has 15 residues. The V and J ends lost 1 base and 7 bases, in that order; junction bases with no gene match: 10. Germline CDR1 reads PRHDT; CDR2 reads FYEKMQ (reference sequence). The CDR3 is CASSLERGRVDEQYF. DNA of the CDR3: TGTGCCAGCAGCTTAGAGAGGGGGCGCGTGGATGAGCAGTACTTC.